The present TCR beta chain was sequenced within a study of T cells in Graves' hyperthyroidism and ophthalmopathy. Comment on this clonotype: Since a much larger clone is just one base distant, this may be a read error.

It was RNA transcripts that yielded the amplified TCR beta CDR3 regions. The HTBI set primed first-round TCR CDR3 RT-PCR. TCRdb reanalysed the multiplex PCR reads using MiXCR and keeps one entry per CDR3 protein. The data show about 400,000 distinct CDR3 sequences, about 15% seen once. This clonotype was obtained from a man in his late teens or twenties with Graves' ophthalmopathy. Input material: blood.

The CDR3 region has the DNA TGTGCCAGCAGTCGCAGGGTCCGCGACGAGCAGTACTTC. It is translated as CASSRRVRDEQYF. The rearrangement uses TRBV27 and TRBJ2-7, with D possibly TRBD1 on 5 matching bases. In germline, CDR1 is MNHEY, CDR2 SMNVEV (reference sequence). V lost 5 bases and J 5 bases, leaving 13 bases between the germline ends. The CDR3 spans 13 residues.